A single sample gave rise to the 11 T cell receptor beta chains below, sequenced in a study of PD-L1 blockade in urothelial cancer. Time point indicated: pretreatment peripheral blood. Method: immunoSEQ multiplex PCR; TCRdb's copy keeps in-frame clones and lacks some. The sample includes about 45,000 clones, about 88% of them seen just once. The sample was PBMCs, taken around atezolizumab (anti-PD-L1) treatment. Source of these receptors: a donor aged 40 or over with urothelial cancer.

This clone was picked up one time. This rearrangement joins TRBV27 to TRBJ1-2; possible D gene TRBD1, 6 bases. V gave up 5 bases and J gave up 3 bases, with 7 bases separating them. This CDR3 is 12 amino acids long. Germline V gene sequence: CDR1 MNHEY, CDR2 SMNVEV (reference sequence). As DNA, the CDR3 is TGTGCCAGCAGTGACAGGCACTATGGCTACACCTTC. Encoded protein: CASSDRHYGYTF.

The chain uses TRBV9 and TRBJ2-3; D possibly corresponds to TRBD2 (5 bases). V was cut by 0 bases and J by 4 bases, with 12 bases left in between. Germline V gives CDR1 SGDLS, CDR2 YYNGEE. The CDR3 has 15 residues. As DNA, the CDR3 is TGTGCCAGCAGCGTAGGCGCTAGCACCTCAGATACGCAGTATTTT. Translation: CASSVGASTSDTQYF.

The chain recombines TRBV10-2 with TRBJ2-5; 9 bases are a match to TRBD2. Germline trimming cut 6 bases from V and 2 bases from J; bases unmatched to any gene: 1. This CDR3 spans 13 amino acids. Germline CDR1 WSHSY, CDR2 SAAADI. CDR3 in DNA: TGCGCCAGCAGGCTAGCGGGGCAAGAGACCCAGTACTTC. Its translation: CASRLAGQETQYF.

This sequence joins TRBV27 and TRBJ2-2; 12 bases line up with TRBD2. J gave up 6 bases and V 5 bases, and 7 bases lay outside the gene matches. This CDR3 is 16 amino acids long. CDR1 is MNHEY, CDR2 SMNVEV, per germline (reference sequence). CDR3: CASSPRASGRAGELFF. The CDR3 nucleotides read TGTGCCAGCAGTCCAAGGGCTAGCGGGAGGGCCGGGGAGCTGTTTTTT.

The rearrangement joins TRBV25-1 to TRBJ2-7; the D gene is possibly TRBD2 (6 bases). Trimming took off 5 bases at V and 6 bases at J, with 11 bases between the two ends. CDR1 is MGHDK, CDR2 SYGVNS, per germline. The CDR3 is 12 residues long. The CDR3 spells CASSQTRGEQYF. The DNA for the CDR3 is TGTGCCAGCAGTCAGACTAGGGGCGAGCAGTACTTC.

The rearrangement links TRBV9 to TRBJ2-2; 7 bases match TRBD2. V lost 2 bases and J lost 4; bases outside the gene matches: 5. The CDR3 is 15 amino acids. From germline, CDR1 is SGDLS and CDR2 YYNGEE. CDR3 sequence reads: CASSVGGSGTGELFF. In DNA, the CDR3 is TGTGCCAGCAGCGTTGGCGGGAGTGGCACCGGGGAGCTGTTTTTT. The whole variable domain, remainder taken from reference TRBV9 and TRBJ2-2, is DSGVTQTPKHLITATGQRVTLRCSPRSGDLSVYWYQQSLDQGLQFLIQYYNGEERAKGNILERFSAQQFPDLHSELNLSSLELGDSALYFCASSVGGSGTGELFFGEGSRLTVL.

The chain joins TRBV28 to TRBJ2-1; D gene uncertain. Trimming cost V 3 bases and J 0 bases, with 15 bases left between them. There are 17 residues in the CDR3. Germline V gene lookup returns CDR1 MDHEN and CDR2 SYDVKM. The CDR3 DNA sequence: TGTGCCAGCAGTTTCCCCCCGGGTAGGAGCTCCTACAATGAGCAGTTCTTC. It codes for CASSFPPGRSSYNEQFF.

V is TRBV7-3 and J is TRBJ2-2, with 8 bases matching TRBD2. CDR1 is SGHTA, CDR2 FQGTGA, per germline. This CDR3 has 16 amino acids. Trimming cost V 0 bases and J 5 bases; bases outside gene matches: 5. The chain's CDR3 is CASSLTAGGGTGELFF. The CDR3 nucleotides are TGTGCCAGCAGCTTAACGGCGGGAGGTGGAACCGGGGAGCTGTTTTTT. Complete variable domain (other parts from reference TRBV7-3 and TRBJ2-2): GAGVSQTPSNKVTEKGKYVELRCDPISGHTALYWYRQSLGQGPEFLIYFQGTGAADDSGLPNDRFFAVRPEGSVSTLKIQRTERGDSAVYLCASSLTAGGGTGELFFGEGSRLTVL.

This clone has more than one count but fewer than ten. This sequence joins TRBV28 and TRBJ1-2; no reliable D call. CDR3 size: 14 residues. Germline V lookup: CDR1 MDHEN, CDR2 SYDVKM. V lost 5 bases and J lost 0, with 10 bases in between. CDR3 coding DNA: TGTGCCAGCAGTCGTCAGGCTCCTAACTATGGCTACACCTTC. Translation: CASSRQAPNYGYTF.

The V and J genes are TRBV7-2 and TRBJ2-7, with TRBD1 identical over 10 bases. Germline V gives CDR1 SGHTA, CDR2 FQGNSA. The CDR3 length is 15 residues. V lost 5 bases and J lost 2; bases outside the gene matches: 6. CDR3 loop: CASSRTGTGAYEQYF. CDR3 DNA: TGTGCCAGCAGCCGGACCGGGACAGGGGCCTACGAGCAGTACTTC.

The chain couples TRBV4-3 to TRBJ1-4, with D hard to call. The CDR3 is 15 residues long. V lost 0 bases, J lost 4 bases, and 9 bases lay in between. Germline V gives CDR1 LGHNA, CDR2 YSLEER. The CDR3, as DNA: TGCGCCAGCAGCCAAGACAGACGGGTTAATGAAAAACTGTTTTTT. Residues: CASSQDRRVNEKLFF.